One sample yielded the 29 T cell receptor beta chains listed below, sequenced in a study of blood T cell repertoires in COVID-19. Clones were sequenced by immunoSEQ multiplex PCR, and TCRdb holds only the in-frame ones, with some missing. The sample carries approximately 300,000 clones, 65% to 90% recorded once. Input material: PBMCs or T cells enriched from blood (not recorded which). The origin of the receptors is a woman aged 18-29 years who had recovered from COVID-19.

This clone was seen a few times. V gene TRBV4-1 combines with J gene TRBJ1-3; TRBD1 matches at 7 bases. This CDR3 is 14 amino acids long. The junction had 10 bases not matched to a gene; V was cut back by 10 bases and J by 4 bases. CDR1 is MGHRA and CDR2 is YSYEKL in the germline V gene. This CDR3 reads CATKGAGRGNTIYF. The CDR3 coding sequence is TGCGCCACCAAGGGGGCAGGGAGGGGAAACACCATATATTTT.

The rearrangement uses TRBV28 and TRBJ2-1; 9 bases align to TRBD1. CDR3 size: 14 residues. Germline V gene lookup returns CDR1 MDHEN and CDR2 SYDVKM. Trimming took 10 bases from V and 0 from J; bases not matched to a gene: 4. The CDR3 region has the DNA TGTGCCATTGGGGACAGGGACTCCTACAATGAGCAGTTCTTC. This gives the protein CAIGDRDSYNEQFF.

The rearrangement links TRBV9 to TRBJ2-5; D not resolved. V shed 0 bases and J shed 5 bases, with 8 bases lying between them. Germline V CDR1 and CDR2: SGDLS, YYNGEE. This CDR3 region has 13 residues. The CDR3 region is CASSVDGFETQYF. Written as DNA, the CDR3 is TGTGCCAGCAGCGTAGACGGGTTTGAGACCCAGTACTTC. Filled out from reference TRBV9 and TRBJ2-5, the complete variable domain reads DSGVTQTPKHLITATGQRVTLRCSPRSGDLSVYWYQQSLDQGLQFLIQYYNGEERAKGNILERFSAQQFPDLHSELNLSSLELGDSALYFCASSVDGFETQYFGPGTRLLVL.

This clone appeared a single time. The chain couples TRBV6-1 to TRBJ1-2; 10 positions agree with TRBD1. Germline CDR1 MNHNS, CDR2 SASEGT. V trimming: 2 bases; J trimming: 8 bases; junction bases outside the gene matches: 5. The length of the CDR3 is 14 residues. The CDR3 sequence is CASSERRTGGGYTF. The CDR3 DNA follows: TGTGCCAGCAGTGAAAGGAGGACAGGGGGAGGCTACACCTTC.

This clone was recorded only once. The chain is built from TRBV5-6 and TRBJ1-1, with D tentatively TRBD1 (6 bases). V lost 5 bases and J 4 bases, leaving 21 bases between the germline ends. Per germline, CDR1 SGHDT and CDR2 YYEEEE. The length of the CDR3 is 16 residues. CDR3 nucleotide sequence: TGTGCCAGCAGACCCCCGGGACACCTATTTACCACTGAAGCTTTCTTT. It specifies CASRPPGHLFTTEAFF.

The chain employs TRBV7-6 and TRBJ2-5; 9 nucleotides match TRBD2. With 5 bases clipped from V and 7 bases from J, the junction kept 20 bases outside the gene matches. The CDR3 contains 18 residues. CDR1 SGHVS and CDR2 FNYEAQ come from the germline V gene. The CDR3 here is CASSPWSGSGGRKGTQYF. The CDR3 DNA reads TGTGCCAGCAGCCCCTGGTCGGGGAGCGGGGGGCGGAAAGGGACCCAGTACTTC. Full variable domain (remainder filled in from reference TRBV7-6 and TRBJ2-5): GAGVSQSPRYKVTKRGQDVALRCDPISGHVSLYWYRQALGQGPEFLTYFNYEAQQDKSGLPNDRFSAERPEGSISTLTIQRTEQRDSAMYRCASSPWSGSGGRKGTQYFGPGTRLLVL.

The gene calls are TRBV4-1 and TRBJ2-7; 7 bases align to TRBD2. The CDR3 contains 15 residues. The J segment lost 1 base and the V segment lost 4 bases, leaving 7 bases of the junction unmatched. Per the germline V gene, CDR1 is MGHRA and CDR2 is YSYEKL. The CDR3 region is CASSLSGGDSYEQYF. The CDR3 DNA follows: TGCGCCAGCAGCCTCAGTGGGGGGGATTCCTACGAGCAGTACTTC.

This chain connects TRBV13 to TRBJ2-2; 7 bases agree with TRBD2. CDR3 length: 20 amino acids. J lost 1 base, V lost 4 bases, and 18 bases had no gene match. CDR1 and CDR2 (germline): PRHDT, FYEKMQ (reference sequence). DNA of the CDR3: TGTGCCAGCAGCTCGACTTCTCTTGAGGCTAGCGGCATGAACACCGGGGAGCTGTTTTTT. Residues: CASSSTSLEASGMNTGELFF.

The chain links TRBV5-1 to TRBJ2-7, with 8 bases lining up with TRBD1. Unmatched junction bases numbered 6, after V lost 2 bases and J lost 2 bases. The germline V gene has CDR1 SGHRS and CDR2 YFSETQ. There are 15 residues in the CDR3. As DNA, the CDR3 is TGCGCCAGCAGCTTAACAGGGGGGACGACCTACGAGCAGTACTTC. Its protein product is CASSLTGGTTYEQYF.

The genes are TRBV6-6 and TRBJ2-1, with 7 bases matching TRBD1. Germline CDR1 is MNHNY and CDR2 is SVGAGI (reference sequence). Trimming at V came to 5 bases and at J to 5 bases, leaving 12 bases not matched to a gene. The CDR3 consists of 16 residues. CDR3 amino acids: CASSGQVQGGDNEQFF. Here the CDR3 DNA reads TGTGCCAGCAGTGGACAGGTACAGGGTGGAGACAATGAGCAGTTCTTC.

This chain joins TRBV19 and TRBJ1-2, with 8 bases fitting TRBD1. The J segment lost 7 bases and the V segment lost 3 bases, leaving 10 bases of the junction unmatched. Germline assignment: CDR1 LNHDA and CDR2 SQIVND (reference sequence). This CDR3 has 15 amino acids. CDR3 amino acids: CASSISGGNRLGYTF. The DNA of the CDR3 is TGTGCCAGTAGTATTTCAGGGGGCAATAGACTTGGCTACACCTTC.

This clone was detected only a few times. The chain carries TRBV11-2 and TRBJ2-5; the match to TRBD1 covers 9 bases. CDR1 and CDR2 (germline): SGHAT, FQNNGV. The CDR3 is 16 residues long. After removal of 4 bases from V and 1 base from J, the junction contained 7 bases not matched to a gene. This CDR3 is CASSSYPGQGQETQYF. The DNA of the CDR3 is TGTGCCAGCAGCTCCTACCCGGGACAGGGCCAAGAGACCCAGTACTTC.

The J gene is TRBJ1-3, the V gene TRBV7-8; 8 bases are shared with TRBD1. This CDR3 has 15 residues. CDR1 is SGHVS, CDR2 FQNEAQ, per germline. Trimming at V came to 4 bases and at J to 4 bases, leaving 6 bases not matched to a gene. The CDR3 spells CASSSQTGVGNTIYF. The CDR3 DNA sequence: TGTGCCAGCAGCTCACAGACAGGGGTCGGAAACACCATATATTTT.

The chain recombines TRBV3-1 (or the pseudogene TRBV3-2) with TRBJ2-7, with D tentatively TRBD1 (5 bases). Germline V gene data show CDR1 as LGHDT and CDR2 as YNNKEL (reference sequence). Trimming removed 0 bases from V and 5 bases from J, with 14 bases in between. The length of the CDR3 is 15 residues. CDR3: CASSQDMGRVHEQYF. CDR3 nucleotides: TGTGCCAGCAGCCAAGATATGGGCAGGGTGCACGAGCAGTACTTC.

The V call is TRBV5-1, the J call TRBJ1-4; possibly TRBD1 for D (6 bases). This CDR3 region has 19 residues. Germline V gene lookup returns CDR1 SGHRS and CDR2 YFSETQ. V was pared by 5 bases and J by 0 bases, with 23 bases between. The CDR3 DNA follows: TGCGCCAGCAGTGATGGCCAGGACGGACAGTTTGCAACTAATGAAAAACTGTTTTTT. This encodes CASSDGQDGQFATNEKLFF.

The CDR3 DNA reads as TGTGCCAGCTCACCCCGGGACAGAAACACTGAAGCTTTCTTT. Its protein is CASSPRDRNTEAFF. The chain has TRBV18 and TRBJ1-1; 7 nucleotides match TRBD1. Germline values: CDR1 KGHSH, CDR2 LQKENI. The CDR3 loop spans 14 amino acids. After removal of 3 bases from V and 2 bases from J, the junction contained 3 bases not matched to a gene.

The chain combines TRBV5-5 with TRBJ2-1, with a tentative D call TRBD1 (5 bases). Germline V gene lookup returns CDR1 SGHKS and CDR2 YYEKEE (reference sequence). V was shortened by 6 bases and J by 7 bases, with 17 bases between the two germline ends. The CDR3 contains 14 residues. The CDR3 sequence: CASITGRGRNEQFF. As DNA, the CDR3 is TGTGCCAGCATCACGGGTAGGGGCCGAAATGAGCAGTTCTTC.

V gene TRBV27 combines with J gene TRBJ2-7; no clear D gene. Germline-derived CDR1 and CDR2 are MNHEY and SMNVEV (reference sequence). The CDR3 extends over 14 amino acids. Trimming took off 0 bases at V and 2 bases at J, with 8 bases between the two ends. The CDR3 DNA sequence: TGTGCCAGCAGTTTATCGGCCATTGCCTACGAGCAGTACTTC. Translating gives CASSLSAIAYEQYF.

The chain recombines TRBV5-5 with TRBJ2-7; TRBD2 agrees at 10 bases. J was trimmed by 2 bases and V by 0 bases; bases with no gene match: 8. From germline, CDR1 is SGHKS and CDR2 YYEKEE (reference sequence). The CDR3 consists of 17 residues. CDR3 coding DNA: TGTGCCAGCAGCTTGGGGTTAGCGGGGGGCGCCGCCTACGAGCAGTACTTC. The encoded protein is CASSLGLAGGAAYEQYF.

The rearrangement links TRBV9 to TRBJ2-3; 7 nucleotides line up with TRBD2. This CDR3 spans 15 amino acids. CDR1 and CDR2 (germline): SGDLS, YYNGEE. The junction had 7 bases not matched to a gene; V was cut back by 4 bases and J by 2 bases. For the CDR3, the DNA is TGTGCCAGCAGCACCCGGGGGGATCACACAGATACGCAGTATTTT. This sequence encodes CASSTRGDHTDTQYF.

The CDR3 here is CALQGAFFSGANVLTF. CDR3 DNA: TGTGCTCTACAGGGGGCTTTTTTTTCTGGGGCCAACGTCCTGACTTTC. V usage is TRBV30 and J usage is TRBJ2-6; TRBD1 matches 9 bases. Germline lookup yields CDR1 GTSNPN and CDR2 SVGIG (reference sequence). This CDR3 has 16 residues. The variable domain in full, with the rest retrieved from reference TRBV30 and TRBJ2-6, is SQTIHQWPATLVQPVGSPLSLECTVEGTSNPNLYWYRQAAGRGLQLLFYSVGIGQISSEVPQNLSASRPQDRQFILSSKKLLLSDSGFYLCALQGAFFSGANVLTFGAGSRLTVL.

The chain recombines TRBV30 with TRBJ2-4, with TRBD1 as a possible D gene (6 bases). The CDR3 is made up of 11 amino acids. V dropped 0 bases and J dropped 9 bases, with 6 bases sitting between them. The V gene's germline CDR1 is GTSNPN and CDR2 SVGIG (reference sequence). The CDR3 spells CAWSVQGIQYF. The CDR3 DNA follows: TGTGCCTGGAGTGTACAGGGCATTCAGTACTTC.

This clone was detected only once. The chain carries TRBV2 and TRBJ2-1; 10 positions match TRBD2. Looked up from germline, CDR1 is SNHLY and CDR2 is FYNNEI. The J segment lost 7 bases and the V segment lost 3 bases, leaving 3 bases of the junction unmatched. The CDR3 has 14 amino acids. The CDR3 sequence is CASSEGSGRNEQFF. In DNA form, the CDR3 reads TGTGCCAGCAGTGAGGGTAGCGGGAGGAATGAGCAGTTCTTC.

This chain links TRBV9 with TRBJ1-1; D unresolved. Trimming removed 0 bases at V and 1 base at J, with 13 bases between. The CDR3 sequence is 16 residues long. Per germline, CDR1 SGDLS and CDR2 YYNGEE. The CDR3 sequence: CASSVEGSLRNTEAFF. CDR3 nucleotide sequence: TGTGCCAGCAGCGTAGAAGGGAGTCTAAGGAACACTGAAGCTTTCTTT.

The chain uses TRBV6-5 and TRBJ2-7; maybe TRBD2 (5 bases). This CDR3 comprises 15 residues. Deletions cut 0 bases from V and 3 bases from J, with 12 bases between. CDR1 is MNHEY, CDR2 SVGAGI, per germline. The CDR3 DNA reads TGTGCCAGCAGTTACTCAAAGGACTCACACTACGAGCAGTACTTC. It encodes CASSYSKDSHYEQYF.

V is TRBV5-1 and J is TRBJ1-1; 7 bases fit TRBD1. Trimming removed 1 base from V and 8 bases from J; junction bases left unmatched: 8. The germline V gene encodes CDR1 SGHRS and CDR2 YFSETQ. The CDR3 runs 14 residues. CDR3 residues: CASSLWTGTIEAFF. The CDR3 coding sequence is TGCGCCAGCAGCTTGTGGACAGGAACCATCGAAGCTTTCTTT. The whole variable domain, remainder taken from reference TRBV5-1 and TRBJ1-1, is KAGVTQTPRYLIKTRGQQVTLSCSPISGHRSVSWYQQTPGQGLQFLFEYFSETQRNKGNFPGRFSGRQFSNSRSEMNVSTLELGDSALYLCASSLWTGTIEAFFGQGTRLTVV.

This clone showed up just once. The CDR3 region has the DNA TGTGCCAGCAGCTCAAGACTAGCGGGGATGTACCAAGAGACCCAGTACTTC. Its translation is CASSSRLAGMYQETQYF. The chain combines TRBV11-2 with TRBJ2-5, with TRBD2 identical over 11 bases. Trimming removed 4 bases from V and 0 bases from J; junction bases left unmatched: 7. CDR3 size: 17 residues. Germline V lookup: CDR1 SGHAT, CDR2 FQNNGV.

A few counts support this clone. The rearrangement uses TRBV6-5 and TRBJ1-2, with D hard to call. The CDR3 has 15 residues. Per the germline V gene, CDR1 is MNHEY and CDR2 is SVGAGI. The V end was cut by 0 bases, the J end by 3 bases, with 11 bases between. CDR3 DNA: TGTGCCAGCAGTTACTCTGTGGTGGAGGACTATGGCTACACCTTC. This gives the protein CASSYSVVEDYGYTF.

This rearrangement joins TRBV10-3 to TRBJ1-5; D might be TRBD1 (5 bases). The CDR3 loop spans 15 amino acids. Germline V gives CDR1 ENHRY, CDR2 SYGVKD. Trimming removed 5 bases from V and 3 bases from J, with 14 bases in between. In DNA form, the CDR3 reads TGTGCCATCAGTTCGGGACTCGGGGACAATCAGCCCCAGCATTTT. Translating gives CAISSGLGDNQPQHF.